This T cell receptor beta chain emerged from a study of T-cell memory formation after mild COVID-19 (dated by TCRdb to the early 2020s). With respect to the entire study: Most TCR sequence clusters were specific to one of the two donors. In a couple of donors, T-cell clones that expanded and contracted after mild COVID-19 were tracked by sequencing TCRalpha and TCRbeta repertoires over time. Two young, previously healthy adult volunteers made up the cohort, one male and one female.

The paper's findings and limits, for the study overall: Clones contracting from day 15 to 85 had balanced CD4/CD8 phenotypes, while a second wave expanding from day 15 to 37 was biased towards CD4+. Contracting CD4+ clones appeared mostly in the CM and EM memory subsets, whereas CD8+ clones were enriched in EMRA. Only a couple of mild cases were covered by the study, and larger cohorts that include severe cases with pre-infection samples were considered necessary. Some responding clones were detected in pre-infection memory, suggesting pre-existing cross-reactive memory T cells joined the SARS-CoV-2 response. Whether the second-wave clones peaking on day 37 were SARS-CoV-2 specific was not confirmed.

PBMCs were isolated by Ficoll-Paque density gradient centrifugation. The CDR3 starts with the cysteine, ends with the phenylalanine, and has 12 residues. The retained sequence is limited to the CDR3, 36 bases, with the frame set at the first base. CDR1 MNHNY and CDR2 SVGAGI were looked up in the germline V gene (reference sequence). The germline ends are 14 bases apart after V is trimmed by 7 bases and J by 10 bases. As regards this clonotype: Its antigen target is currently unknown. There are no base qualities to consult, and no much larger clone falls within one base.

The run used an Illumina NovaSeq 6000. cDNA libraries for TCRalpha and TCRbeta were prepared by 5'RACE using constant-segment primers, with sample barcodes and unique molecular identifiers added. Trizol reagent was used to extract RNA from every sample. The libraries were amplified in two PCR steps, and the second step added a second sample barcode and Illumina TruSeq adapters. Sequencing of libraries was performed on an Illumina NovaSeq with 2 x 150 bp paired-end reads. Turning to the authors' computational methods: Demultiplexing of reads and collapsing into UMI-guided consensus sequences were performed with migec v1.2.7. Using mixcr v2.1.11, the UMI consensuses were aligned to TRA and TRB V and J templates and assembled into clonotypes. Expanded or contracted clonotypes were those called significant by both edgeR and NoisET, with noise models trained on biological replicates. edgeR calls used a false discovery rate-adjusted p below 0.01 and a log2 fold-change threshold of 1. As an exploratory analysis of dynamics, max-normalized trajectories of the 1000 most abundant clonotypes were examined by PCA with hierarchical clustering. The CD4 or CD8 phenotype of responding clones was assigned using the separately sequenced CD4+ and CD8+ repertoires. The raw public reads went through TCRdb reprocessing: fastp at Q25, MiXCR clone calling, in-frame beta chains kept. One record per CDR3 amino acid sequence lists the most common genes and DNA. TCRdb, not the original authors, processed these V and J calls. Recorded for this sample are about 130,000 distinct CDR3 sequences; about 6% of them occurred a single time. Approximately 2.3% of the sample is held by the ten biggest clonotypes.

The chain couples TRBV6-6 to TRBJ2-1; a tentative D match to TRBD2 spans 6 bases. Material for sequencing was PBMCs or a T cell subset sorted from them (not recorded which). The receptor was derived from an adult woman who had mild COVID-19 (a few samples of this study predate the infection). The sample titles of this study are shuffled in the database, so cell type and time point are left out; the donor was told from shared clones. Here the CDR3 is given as CASNSGTREQFF. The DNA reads TGTGCCAGCAACTCGGGGACTCGGGAGCAGTTCTTC.